The 5 T cell receptor beta chains below come from one sample, sequenced in a study of T cell changes during pregnancy in multiple sclerosis. This table comes from immunoSEQ multiplex PCR, and its TCRdb copy is limited to in-frame clones, with some not included. The sample lists about 40,000 clones, under 95% occurring once. The sample in question was CD4+ T cells from peripheral blood mononuclear cells, obtained in the third trimester of pregnancy. These receptors originate from a female donor with multiple sclerosis, enrolled in a pregnancy study.

The rearrangement joins TRBV19 to TRBJ2-5, with 7 bases aligning to TRBD2. This CDR3 comprises 15 residues. Germline V gene lookup returns CDR1 LNHDA and CDR2 SQIVND (reference sequence). V shed 4 bases and J 5 bases; nucleotides not matched to a gene: 10. This chain's CDR3 is CASSTSRREKETQYF. The CDR3 DNA sequence: TGTGCCAGTAGTACCTCGAGGCGGGAGAAGGAGACCCAGTACTTC.

The chain employs TRBV12-5 and TRBJ2-1; TRBD2 matches at 10 bases. Germline CDR1 reads LGHNT; CDR2 reads FRNRAP. The ends lost 3 bases at V and 8 bases at J; junction bases unmatched: 7. The CDR3 contains 15 residues. CDR3 nucleotides: TGTGCTAGTGGTTTTAGGCTAGCGGGAGAGTATGAGCAGTTCTTC. This codes for CASGFRLAGEYEQFF.

The CDR3 nucleotides are TGTGCCAGCAGTTTTGGCAGGCTGACAACCGGGGAGCTGTTTTTT. It translates to CASSFGRLTTGELFF. The rearrangement joins TRBV28 to TRBJ2-2; D is ambiguous. The germline gives CDR1 MDHEN, CDR2 SYDVKM. The V end was cut by 3 bases, the J end by 5 bases, with 13 bases between. This CDR3 is 15 amino acids long.

The rearrangement uses TRBV5-4 and TRBJ2-3, with 7 bases fitting TRBD1. CDR3 length: 15 residues. J lost 5 bases, V lost 0 bases, and 6 bases had no gene match. Germline V gene data show CDR1 as SGHNT and CDR2 as YYREEE (reference sequence). The CDR3 protein is CASSLEGGAGDTQYF. For the CDR3, the DNA is TGTGCCAGCAGCTTGGAAGGGGGCGCCGGAGATACGCAGTATTTT.

The rearrangement uses TRBV5-3 and TRBJ2-1; TRBD1 matches at 7 bases. TRBV5-3 counts as an open reading frame of uncertain function. Germline trimming cut 1 base from V and 2 bases from J; bases unmatched to any gene: 3. This CDR3 spans 15 amino acids. The CDR3 loop reads CARSLTGDPYNEQFF. CDR3 DNA sequence: TGTGCCAGAAGCTTGACAGGGGACCCCTACAATGAGCAGTTCTTC.